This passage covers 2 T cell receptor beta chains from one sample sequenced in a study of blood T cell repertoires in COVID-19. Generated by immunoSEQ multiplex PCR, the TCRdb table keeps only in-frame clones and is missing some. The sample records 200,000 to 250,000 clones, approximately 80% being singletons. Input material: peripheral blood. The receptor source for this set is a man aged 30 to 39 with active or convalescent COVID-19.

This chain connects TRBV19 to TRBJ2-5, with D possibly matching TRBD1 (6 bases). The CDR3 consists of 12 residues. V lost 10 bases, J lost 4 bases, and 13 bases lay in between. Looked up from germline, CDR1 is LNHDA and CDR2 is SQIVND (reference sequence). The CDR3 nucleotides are TGTGCCACCGCACCCAGGGGAGAGACCCAGTACTTC. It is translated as CATAPRGETQYF.

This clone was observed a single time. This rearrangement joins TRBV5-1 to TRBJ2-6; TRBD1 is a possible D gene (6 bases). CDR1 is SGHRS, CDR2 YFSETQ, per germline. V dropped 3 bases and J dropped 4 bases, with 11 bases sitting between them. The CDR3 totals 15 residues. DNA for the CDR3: TGCGCCAGCAGCTCCTGGACAGCCGGGGCCAACGTCCTGACTTTC. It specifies CASSSWTAGANVLTF.